The sequence of this T cell receptor (beta chain) was determined in a study of blood T cell repertoires in COVID-19. This clone was seen a few times. Measured with immunoSEQ multiplex PCR; TCRdb has only the in-frame clones, and not every one. The sample yields about 46,000 clones, about 88% seen once. Sequencing was carried out using PBMCs or T cells enriched from blood (not recorded which). This sequence originates from a woman in her forties or fifties who had recovered from COVID-19.

The CDR3 nucleotides read TGTGCCAGCAGCTCATACGACAGGGACTCTGGAAACACCATATATTTT. It specifies CASSSYDRDSGNTIYF. The V and J genes are TRBV7-9 and TRBJ1-3; 7 nucleotides match TRBD1. The CDR3 spans 16 residues. Germline V CDR1 and CDR2: SEHNR, FQNEAQ (reference sequence). With 4 bases clipped from V and 0 bases from J, the junction kept 6 bases outside the gene matches.